This T cell receptor (beta chain) derives from a study of Ad26.COV2.S vaccination and SARS-CoV-2 variants (dated by TCRdb to 2020 to 2022). General notes on the study: Vaccine-arm donors were drawn from COV1001, a multicentre, randomized, double-blind, placebo-controlled phase I-IIa trial of Ad26.COV2.S in healthy adults. The TCR-sequenced set comprised approximately 30 samples: around 20 Ad26.COV2.S vaccine recipients, 5 placebo recipients and 8 SARS-CoV-2 convalescent individuals. Ad26.COV2.S was administered intramuscularly at 5 x 10^10 or 1 x 10^11 viral particles, either as a single shot or as two shots given 56 days apart. TCRbeta repertoire sequencing was used to assess the specificity and breadth of SARS-CoV-2-reactive T cell receptors after Ad26.COV2.S vaccination. Trial participants were randomized into five groups of five, in which low-dose or high-dose Ad26.COV2.S was given once or twice, or placebo was given on both occasions. Blinding of investigators to trial group allocation was maintained during experiments and outcome assessment.

The immunoSEQ Assay was the method used to sequence TCRbeta CDR3 regions. After extraction, genomic DNA underwent amplification by bias-controlled multiplex PCR, followed by high-throughput sequencing. The original methods were these. To quantify the absolute abundance of every unique TCRbeta CDR3 region, sequences were collapsed and filtered. T cell fraction was estimated by normalizing TCRbeta template counts to usable DNA, with usable DNA measured through amplification of reference genes found in all nucleated cells. Repertoire TCRs were annotated as SARS-CoV-2-specific when V gene, CDR3 amino acid sequence and J gene were exactly matched to a known reactive TCR set. The reference SARS-CoV-2 TCR set was derived from MIRA and filtered for enrichment in COVID-19-positive ImmuneCODE repertoires, a step that removed public or cross-reactive TCRs. Using the MIRA antigens, annotated TCRs were further analysed by specific ORF or by position within an ORF. Breadth was defined as annotated unique rearrangements over total unique productive rearrangements; depth was the summed frequency of those rearrangements. Group comparisons of TCR breadth used two-sided Wilcoxon rank-sum tests. Here the immuneACCESS table is served through TCRdb, limited to in-frame sequences with V and J called. Missing clones are a known gap in these copies; in checked studies unresolved V genes cover under half, and the rest lacks a known reason. V and J calls and clone size are as listed in that table; D and trimming were resolved from the DNA. Counted in this sample were 350,000 to 450,000 clones; over 80% of them appeared once. The biggest ten clones account for about 1.7% of the sample.

The V end gives up 5 bases and the J end 3 bases, leaving 5 bases in the junction not matched to a gene. CDR1 and CDR2 are drawn from the germline V gene: SGHTA, FQGNSA. Taken from cysteine to phenylalanine, the CDR3 has 14 residues. Of the read, only the CDR3 DNA is kept; its 42 bases are in frame from base 1. The paper as a whole reports these results and caveats: Substantial breadth of spike-specific CD8+ and CD4+ T cell responses was reported after vaccination. The authors noted that the TCR breadth and depth analyses may have underestimated total T cell responses. The study was not powered to compare responses between vaccine doses or regimens. Ad26.COV2.S recipients had higher spike-specific TCR breadth than placebo recipients (P = 0.0014). Vaccine and placebo recipients had similar non-spike TCR breadth, a finding consistent with the vaccine containing only spike.

The sample's treatment or condition label is to be understood as: about 20 received Ad26.COV2.S at low or high dose, single or two shots; about 5 received placebo; per-sample allocation not given. Repertoires of vaccine and placebo recipients were sequenced from samples collected on day 63 after the first injection. Cohort 1b enrolled about two dozen adults aged 18-55 years at a single site in Boston, USA, between 29 July and 7 August 2020. As a vaccine, Ad26.COV2.S was a replication-incompetent adenovirus type 26 vector that expressed a prefusion-stabilized SARS-CoV-2 spike protein derived from the original Wuhan strain. Turning to this clone: No antigen is known for it. It has no much larger one-base neighbor in the sample; base qualities were not kept.

This TCR was recovered from a person between 18 and 65 years old who received the Ad26.COV2.S COVID-19 vaccine or a placebo. The V and J segments used are TRBV7-2 and TRBJ2-7; 9 bases in between match TRBD1. The sample consisted of peripheral blood, taken in a trial of Ad26.COV2.S vaccine versus placebo. The CDR3 sequence is CASSKGQGHYEQYF. The DNA reads as follows: TGTGCCAGCAGCAAGGGACAGGGACACTACGAGCAGTACTTC.